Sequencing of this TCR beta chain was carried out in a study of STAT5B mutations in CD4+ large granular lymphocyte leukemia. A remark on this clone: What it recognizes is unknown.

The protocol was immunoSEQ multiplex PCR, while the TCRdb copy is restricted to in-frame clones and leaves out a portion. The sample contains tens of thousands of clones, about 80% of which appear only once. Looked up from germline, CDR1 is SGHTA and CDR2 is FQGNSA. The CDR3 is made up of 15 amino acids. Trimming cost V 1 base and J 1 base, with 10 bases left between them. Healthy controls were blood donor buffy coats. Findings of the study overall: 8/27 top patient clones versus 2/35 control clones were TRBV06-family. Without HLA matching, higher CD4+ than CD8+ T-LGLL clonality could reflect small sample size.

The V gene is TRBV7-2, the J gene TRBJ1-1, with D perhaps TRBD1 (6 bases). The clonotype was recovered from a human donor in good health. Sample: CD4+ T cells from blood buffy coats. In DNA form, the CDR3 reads TGTGCCAGCAGCTTAGAAGGGACACCGAACACTGAAGCTTTCTTT. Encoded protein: CASSLEGTPNTEAFF.